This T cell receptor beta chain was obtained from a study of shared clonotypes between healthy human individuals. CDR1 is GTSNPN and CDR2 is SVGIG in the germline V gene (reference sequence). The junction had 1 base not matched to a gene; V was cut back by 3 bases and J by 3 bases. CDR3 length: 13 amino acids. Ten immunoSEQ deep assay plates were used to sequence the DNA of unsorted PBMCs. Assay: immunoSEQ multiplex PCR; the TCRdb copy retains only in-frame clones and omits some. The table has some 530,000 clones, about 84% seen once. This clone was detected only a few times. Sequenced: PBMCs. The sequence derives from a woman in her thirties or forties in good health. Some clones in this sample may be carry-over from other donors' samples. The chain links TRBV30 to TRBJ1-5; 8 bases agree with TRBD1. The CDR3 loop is CAWRDRDNQPQHF. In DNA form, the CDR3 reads TGTGCCTGGAGGGACAGGGACAATCAGCCCCAGCATTTT.